Listed below are T cell receptor beta chains from one sample, sequenced in a study of T cells after yellow fever vaccination. One entry per CDR3 protein results from TCRdb running MiXCR on the 5' RACE reads. The sample includes approximately 250,000 distinct CDR3 sequences, 3.6% of them seen just once. Material: PBMCs, obtained 15 days after the yellow fever booster vaccination. The receptors here all came from a man between 18 and 29 years old who received the YFV17D yellow fever vaccine. Each CDR3 is given with its conserved first and last residue. The D gene is left open where the match is weak. Only part of the rows carry a size: once, few, many, or a class if the clone is expanded.

J gene,V gene,clone size,D gene,CDR3 protein,CDR3 DNA
TRBJ1-6,TRBV14,many,NA,CASSQVARSPLHF,TGTGCCAGCAGCCAAGTAGCGCGTTCACCCCTCCACTTT
TRBJ2-3,TRBV4-3,few,TRBD2,CASSQGTSGSGFTQYF,TGCGCCAGCAGCCAAGGGACTAGCGGCTCTGGGTTTACGCAGTATTTT
TRBJ2-2,TRBV20-1,many,TRBD2,CKHRLAGNTGELFF,TGCAAACACCGACTAGCGGGAAACACCGGGGAGCTGTTTTTT
TRBJ1-2,TRBV27,few,NA,CASSLTGVYGYTF,TGTGCCAGCAGTTTAACAGGCGTCTATGGCTACACCTTC
TRBJ2-3,TRBV7-6,many,TRBD2,CASSLSGGGYTDTQYF,TGTGCCAGCAGCTTATCTGGCGGGGGGTACACAGATACGCAGTATTTT
TRBJ2-3,TRBV10-1,many,TRBD2,CASMASGADTQYF,TGCGCCAGCATGGCTAGCGGAGCAGATACGCAGTATTTT
TRBJ1-2,TRBV7-9,many,NA,CASSPEDRLHNYGYTF,TGTGCCAGCAGCCCGGAAGACAGACTTCACAACTATGGCTACACCTTC
TRBJ1-4,TRBV20-1,few,NA,CSARNLLEKLFF,TGCAGTGCCAGAAATCTCCTCGAAAAACTGTTTTTT
TRBJ1-2,TRBV6-5,many,NA,CASSWGRDGYTF,TGTGCCAGCAGTTGGGGGCGCGATGGCTACACCTTC
TRBJ2-2,TRBV7-2,NA,TRBD2,CASSWDKRGGHTGELFF,TGTGCCAGCAGCTGGGACAAGCGGGGGGGGCATACCGGGGAGCTGTTTTTT
TRBJ2-3,TRBV24-1,few,TRBD2,CATSDLGQGTRHTQYF,TGTGCCACCAGTGATTTGGGCCAGGGGACTAGACATACGCAGTATTTT
TRBJ2-5,TRBV6-5,many,NA,CASSYSGGDRTQYF,TGTGCCAGCAGTTACTCGGGAGGGGACAGGACCCAGTACTTC
TRBJ2-2,TRBV7-2,many,TRBD1,CASSPGQGYGELFF,TGTGCCAGCAGCCCGGGACAGGGTTACGGGGAGCTGTTTTTT
TRBJ1-1,TRBV5-1,NA,TRBD1,CASSHWDSLNTEAFF,TGCGCCAGCAGCCATTGGGACAGCCTGAACACTGAAGCTTTCTTT
TRBJ1-1,TRBV12-3/TRBV12-4,many,NA,CASSLGPNTEAFF,TGTGCCAGCAGTTTGGGCCCCAACACTGAAGCTTTCTTT
TRBJ1-4,TRBV5-5,many,NA,CASSLRWNEKLFF,TGTGCCAGCAGCTTGCGGTGGAATGAAAAACTGTTTTTT
TRBJ2-5,TRBV20-1,many,TRBD2,CSARKAGGLFRETQYF,TGCAGTGCTAGAAAAGCGGGGGGGCTTTTCCGAGAGACCCAGTACTTC
TRBJ2-5,TRBV20-1,many,NA,CSAVGQSMGIKGPQETQYF,TGCAGTGCTGTAGGACAGTCGATGGGAATAAAGGGACCCCAAGAGACCCAGTACTTC
TRBJ1-2,TRBV9,many,NA,CASSSRHRGYTF,TGTGCCAGCAGCTCCCGACATCGAGGCTACACCTTC
TRBJ1-2,TRBV5-1,many,NA,CASSFQDDYGYTF,TGCGCCAGCAGCTTCCAGGACGACTATGGCTACACCTTC
TRBJ2-5,TRBV5-1,many,TRBD1,CASSRDRQGAETQYF,TGCGCCAGCAGCCGGGACCGACAGGGGGCGGAGACCCAGTACTTC
TRBJ2-7,TRBV5-4,many,TRBD1,CASSQDPGTGGEQYF,TGTGCCAGCAGCCAGGACCCCGGGACAGGGGGTGAGCAGTACTTC
TRBJ2-1,TRBV20-1,many,NA,CSARADSSYNEQFF,TGCAGTGCTAGAGCGGATAGCTCCTACAATGAGCAGTTCTTC
TRBJ2-7,TRBV5-1,many,TRBD1,CASSTGTGGSSYEQYF,TGCGCCAGCAGCACGGGGACAGGGGGGAGCTCCTACGAGCAGTACTTC
TRBJ2-2,TRBV7-9,many,NA,CASSLAGKGAGELFF,TGTGCCAGCAGCTTAGCGGGAAAAGGGGCCGGGGAGCTGTTTTTT
TRBJ2-6,TRBV5-1,many,TRBD2,CASSLAGGISGANVLTF,TGCGCCAGCAGCCTGGCGGGGGGAATATCTGGGGCCAACGTCCTGACTTTC
TRBJ1-1,TRBV25-1,many,NA,CASSESGREGTEAFF,TGTGCCAGCAGTGAATCGGGGAGGGAGGGCACTGAAGCTTTCTTT
TRBJ2-2,TRBV9,few,NA,CASSVEGQNTGELFF,TGTGCCAGCAGCGTAGAGGGACAGAACACCGGGGAGCTGTTTTTT
TRBJ2-5,TRBV4-3,many,NA,CASSQEYRGAQETQYF,TGCGCCAGCAGCCAAGAATACCGGGGGGCACAAGAGACCCAGTACTTC
TRBJ2-5,TRBV5-1,many,NA,CASSTQIGGAETQYF,TGCGCCAGCAGCACCCAGATAGGGGGGGCAGAGACCCAGTACTTC
TRBJ2-1,TRBV7-2,many,NA,CASSSGTFYNEQFF,TGTGCCAGCAGCTCGGGGACTTTCTACAATGAGCAGTTCTTC
TRBJ1-2,TRBV4-2,many,NA,CASSQGGPLRGYTF,TGTGCCAGCAGCCAAGGAGGACCCCTTCGCGGCTACACCTTC
TRBJ2-1,TRBV19,many,TRBD2,CASSVAGGSNEQFF,TGTGCCAGTAGTGTAGCGGGGGGGAGCAATGAGCAGTTCTTC
TRBJ2-3,TRBV30,few,TRBD2,CAWNDYRGEVTDTQYF,TGTGCCTGGAACGACTACCGGGGGGAGGTCACAGATACGCAGTATTTT
TRBJ1-2,TRBV4-1,many,NA,CASSQPTGSYGYTF,TGCGCCAGCAGCCAACCGACAGGCAGCTATGGCTACACCTTC
TRBJ1-1,TRBV7-8,many,NA,CASSSQALANTEAFF,TGTGCCAGCAGCTCTCAGGCCTTGGCGAACACTGAAGCTTTCTTT
TRBJ2-1,TRBV12-3/TRBV12-4,many,NA,CASSSRPGVSQGNEQFF,TGTGCCAGCAGTTCCAGGCCCGGGGTAAGCCAAGGCAATGAGCAGTTCTTC
TRBJ2-7,TRBV5-1,many,TRBD2,CASSLGSGGLYEQYF,TGCGCCAGCAGCTTGGGTAGCGGGGGATTGTACGAGCAGTACTTC
TRBJ1-2,TRBV5-1,many,TRBD1,CASSFGQGLYGYTF,TGCGCCAGCAGCTTTGGACAGGGACTTTACGGCTACACCTTC
TRBJ2-7,TRBV4-3,many,NA,CASSQDLWTVSYEQYF,TGCGCCAGCAGCCAAGACCTTTGGACAGTCTCCTACGAGCAGTACTTC
TRBJ2-3,TRBV24-1,many,TRBD1,CATRGGGDTQYF,TGTGCCACCAGAGGGGGCGGAGATACGCAGTATTTT